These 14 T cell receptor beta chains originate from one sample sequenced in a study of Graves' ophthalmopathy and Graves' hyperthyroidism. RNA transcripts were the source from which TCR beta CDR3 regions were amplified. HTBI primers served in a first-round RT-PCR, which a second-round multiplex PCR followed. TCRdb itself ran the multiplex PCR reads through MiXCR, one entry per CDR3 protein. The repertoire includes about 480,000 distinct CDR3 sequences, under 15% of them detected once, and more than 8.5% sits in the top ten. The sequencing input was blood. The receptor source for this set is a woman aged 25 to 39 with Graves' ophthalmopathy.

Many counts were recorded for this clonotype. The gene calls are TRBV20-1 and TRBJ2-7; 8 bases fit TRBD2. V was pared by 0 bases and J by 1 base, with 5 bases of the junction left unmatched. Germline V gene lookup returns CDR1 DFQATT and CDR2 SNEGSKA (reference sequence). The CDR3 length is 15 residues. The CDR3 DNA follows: TGCAGTGCTAGAGATTTGCGGGAGGCTTCCTACGAGCAGTACTTC. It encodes CSARDLREASYEQYF.

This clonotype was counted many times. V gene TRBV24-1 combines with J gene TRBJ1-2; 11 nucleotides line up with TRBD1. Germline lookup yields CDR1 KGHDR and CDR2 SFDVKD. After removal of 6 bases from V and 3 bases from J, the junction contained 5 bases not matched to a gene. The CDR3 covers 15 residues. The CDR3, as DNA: TGTGCCACCAGTTCCCCGGGACAGGGGGACTATGGCTACACCTTC. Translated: CATSSPGQGDYGYTF.

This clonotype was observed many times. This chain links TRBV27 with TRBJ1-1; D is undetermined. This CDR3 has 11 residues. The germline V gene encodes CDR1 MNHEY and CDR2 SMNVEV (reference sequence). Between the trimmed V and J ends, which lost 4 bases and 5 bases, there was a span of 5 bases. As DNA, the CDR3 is TGTGCCAGCAGTTCGTGGACTGAAGCTTTCTTT. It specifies CASSSWTEAFF.

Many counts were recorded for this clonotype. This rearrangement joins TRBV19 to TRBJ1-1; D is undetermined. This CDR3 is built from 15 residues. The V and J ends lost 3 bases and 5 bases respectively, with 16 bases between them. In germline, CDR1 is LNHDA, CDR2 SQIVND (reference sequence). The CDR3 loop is CASSMHQLRGTEAFF. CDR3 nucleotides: TGTGCCAGTAGTATGCATCAGTTGCGCGGAACTGAAGCTTTCTTT. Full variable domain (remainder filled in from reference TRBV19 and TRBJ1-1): DGGITQSPKYLFRKEGQNVTLSCEQNLNHDAMYWYRQDPGQGLRLIYYSQIVNDFQKGDIAEGYSVSREKKESFPLTVTSAQKNPTAFYLCASSMHQLRGTEAFFGQGTRLTVV.

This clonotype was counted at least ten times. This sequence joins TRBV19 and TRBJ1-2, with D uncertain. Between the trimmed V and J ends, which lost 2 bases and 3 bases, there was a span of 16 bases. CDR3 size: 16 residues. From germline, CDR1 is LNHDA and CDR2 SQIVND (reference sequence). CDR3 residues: CASSIYLDPRDYGYTF. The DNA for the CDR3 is TGTGCCAGTAGTATATACCTGGACCCTCGGGACTATGGCTACACCTTC.

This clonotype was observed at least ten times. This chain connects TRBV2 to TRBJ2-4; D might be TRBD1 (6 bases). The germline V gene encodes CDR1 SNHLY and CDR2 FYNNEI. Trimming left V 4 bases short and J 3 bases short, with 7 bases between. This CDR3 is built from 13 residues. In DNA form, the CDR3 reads TGTGCCAGCAGTGGGACAGTCAAAAACATTCAGTACTTC. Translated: CASSGTVKNIQYF.

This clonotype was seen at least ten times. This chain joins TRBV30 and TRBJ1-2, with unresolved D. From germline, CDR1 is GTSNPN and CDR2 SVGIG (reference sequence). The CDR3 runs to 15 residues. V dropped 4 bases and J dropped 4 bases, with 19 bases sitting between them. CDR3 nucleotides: TGTGCCTGGACCGTCGGCCTCGGGATAGTCTATGGCTACACCTTC. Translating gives CAWTVGLGIVYGYTF.

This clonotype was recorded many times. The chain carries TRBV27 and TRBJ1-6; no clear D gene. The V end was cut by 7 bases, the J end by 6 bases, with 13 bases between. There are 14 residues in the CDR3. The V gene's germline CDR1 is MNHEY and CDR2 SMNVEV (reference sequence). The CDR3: CASKVVGINSPLHF. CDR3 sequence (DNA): TGTGCCAGCAAGGTTGTCGGGATTAATTCACCCCTCCACTTT.

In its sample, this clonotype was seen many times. CDR3 sequence reads: CAISPGAGQPQHF. The CDR3 coding sequence is TGTGCCATCAGTCCAGGGGCCGGTCAGCCCCAGCATTTT. The chain joins TRBV10-3 to TRBJ1-5; TRBD1 is a possible D gene (6 bases). Germline V gene lookup returns CDR1 ENHRY and CDR2 SYGVKD. V lost 5 bases, J lost 6 bases, and 11 bases lay in between. The length of the CDR3 is 13 residues.

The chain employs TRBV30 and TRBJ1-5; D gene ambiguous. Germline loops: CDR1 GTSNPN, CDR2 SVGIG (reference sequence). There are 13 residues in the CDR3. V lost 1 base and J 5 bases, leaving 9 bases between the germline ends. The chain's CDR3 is CAWSGEVDQPQHF. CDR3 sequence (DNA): TGTGCCTGGAGTGGGGAGGTGGATCAGCCCCAGCATTTT.

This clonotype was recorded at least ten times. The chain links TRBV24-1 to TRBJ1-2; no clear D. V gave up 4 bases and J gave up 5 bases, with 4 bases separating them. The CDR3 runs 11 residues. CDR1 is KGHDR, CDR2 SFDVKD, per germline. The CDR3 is CATSDDYGYTF. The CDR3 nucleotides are TGTGCCACCAGTGACGATTATGGCTACACCTTC.

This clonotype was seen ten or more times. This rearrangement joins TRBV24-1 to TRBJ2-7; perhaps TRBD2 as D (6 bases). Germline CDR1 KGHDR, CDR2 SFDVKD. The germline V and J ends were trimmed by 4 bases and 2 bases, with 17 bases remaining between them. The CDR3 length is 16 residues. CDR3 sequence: CATSDSRTGGAYEQYF. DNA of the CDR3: TGTGCCACCAGTGACTCCCGGACCGGAGGGGCCTACGAGCAGTACTTC.

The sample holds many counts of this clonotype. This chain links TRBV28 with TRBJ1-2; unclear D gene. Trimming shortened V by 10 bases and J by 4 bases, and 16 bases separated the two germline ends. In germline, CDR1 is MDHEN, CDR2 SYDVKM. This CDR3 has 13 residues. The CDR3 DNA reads TGTGCCATCACCCGTGAGGATCTCTATGGCTACACCTTC. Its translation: CAITREDLYGYTF.

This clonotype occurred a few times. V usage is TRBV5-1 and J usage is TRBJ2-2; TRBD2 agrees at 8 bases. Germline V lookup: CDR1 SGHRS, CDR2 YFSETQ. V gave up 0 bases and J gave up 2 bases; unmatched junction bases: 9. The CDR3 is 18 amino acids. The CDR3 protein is CASSLGNEREINTGELFF. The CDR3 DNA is TGCGCCAGCAGCTTGGGGAATGAGCGGGAGATAAACACCGGGGAGCTGTTTTTT.